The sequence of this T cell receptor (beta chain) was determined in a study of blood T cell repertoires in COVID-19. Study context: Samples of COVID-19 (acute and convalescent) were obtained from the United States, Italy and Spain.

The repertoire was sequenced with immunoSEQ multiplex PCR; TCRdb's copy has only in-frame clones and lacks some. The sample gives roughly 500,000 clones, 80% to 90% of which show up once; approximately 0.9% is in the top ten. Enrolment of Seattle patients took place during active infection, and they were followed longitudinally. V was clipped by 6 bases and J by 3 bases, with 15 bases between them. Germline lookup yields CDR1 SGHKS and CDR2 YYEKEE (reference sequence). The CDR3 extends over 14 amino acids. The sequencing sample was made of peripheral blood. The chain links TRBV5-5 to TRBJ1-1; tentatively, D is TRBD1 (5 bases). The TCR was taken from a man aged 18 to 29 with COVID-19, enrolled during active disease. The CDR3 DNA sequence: TGTGCCAGCACCCCCCAGCAGGGATACACTGAAGCTTTCTTT. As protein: CASTPQQGYTEAFF.